This T cell receptor beta chain was observed in a study of identical twins. Unmatched junction bases numbered 9, after V lost 5 bases and J lost 9 bases. This CDR3 contains 16 residues. Germline assignment: CDR1 MNHEY and CDR2 SMNVEV (reference sequence). This clonotype came up a few times. Each cDNA held unique molecular identifiers, and template switching gave it a universal primer site. Via MiXCR, TCRdb re-called the 5' RACE reads, giving one row per CDR3 protein. This table has around 960,000 distinct CDR3 sequences, around 12% appearing once. The data were also submitted as part of a second study, on yellow fever vaccine responses in identical twins.

The chain links TRBV27 to TRBJ2-1; TRBD2 agrees at 14 bases. The specimen was PBMCs. The receptor comes from a woman younger than 35 in good health. The CDR3 reads CASSRTGTSGRGEQFF. The CDR3 coding sequence is TGTGCCAGCAGTCGTACAGGGACTAGCGGGAGAGGTGAGCAGTTCTTC.